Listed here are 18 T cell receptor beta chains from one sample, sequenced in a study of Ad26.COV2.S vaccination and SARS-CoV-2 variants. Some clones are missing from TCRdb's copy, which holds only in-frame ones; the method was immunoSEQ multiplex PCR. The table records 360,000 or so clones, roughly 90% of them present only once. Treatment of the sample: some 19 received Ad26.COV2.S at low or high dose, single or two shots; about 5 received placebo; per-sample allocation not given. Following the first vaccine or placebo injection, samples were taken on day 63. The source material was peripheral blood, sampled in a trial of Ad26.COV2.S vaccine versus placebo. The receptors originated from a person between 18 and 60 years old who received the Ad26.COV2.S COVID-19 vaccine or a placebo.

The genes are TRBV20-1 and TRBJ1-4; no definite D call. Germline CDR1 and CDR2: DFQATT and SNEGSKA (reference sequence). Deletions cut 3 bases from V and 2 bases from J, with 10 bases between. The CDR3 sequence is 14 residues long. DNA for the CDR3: TGCAGTGCTAGTATCGGGGTGACTAATGAAAAACTGTTTTTT. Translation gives CSASIGVTNEKLFF.

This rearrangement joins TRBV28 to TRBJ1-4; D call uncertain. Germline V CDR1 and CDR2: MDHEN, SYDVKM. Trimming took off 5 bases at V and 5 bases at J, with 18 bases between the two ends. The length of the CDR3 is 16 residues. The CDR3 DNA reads TGTGCCAGCAGTATCAGTGAGGACCCACCCAATGAAAAACTGTTTTTT. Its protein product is CASSISEDPPNEKLFF.

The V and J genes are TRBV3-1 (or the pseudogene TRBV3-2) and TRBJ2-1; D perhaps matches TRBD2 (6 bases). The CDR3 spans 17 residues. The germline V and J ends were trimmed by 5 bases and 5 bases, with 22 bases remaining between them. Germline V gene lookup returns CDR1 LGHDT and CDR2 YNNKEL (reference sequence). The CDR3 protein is CASSGVGPGSADNEQFF. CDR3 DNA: TGTGCCAGCAGCGGGGTAGGGCCCGGGAGTGCAGACAATGAGCAGTTCTTC.

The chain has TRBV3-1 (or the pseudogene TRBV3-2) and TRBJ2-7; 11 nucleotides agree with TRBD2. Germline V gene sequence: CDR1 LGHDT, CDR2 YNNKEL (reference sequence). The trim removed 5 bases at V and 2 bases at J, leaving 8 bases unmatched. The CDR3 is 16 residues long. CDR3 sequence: CASSTHSGREPYEQYF. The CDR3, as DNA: TGTGCCAGCAGCACCCATAGCGGGAGGGAACCCTACGAGCAGTACTTC.

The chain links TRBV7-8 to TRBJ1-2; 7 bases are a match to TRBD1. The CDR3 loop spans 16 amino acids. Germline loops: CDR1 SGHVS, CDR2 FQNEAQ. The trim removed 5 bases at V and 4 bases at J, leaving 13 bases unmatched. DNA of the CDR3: TGTGCCAGCAGCGCGGGACGAACAGGGGTTCCCTATGGCTACACCTTC. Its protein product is CASSAGRTGVPYGYTF.

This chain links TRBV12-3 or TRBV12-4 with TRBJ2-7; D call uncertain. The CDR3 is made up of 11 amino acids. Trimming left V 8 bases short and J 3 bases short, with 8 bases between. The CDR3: CASAGLYEQYF. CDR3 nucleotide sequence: TGTGCCAGCGCCGGCCTCTACGAGCAGTACTTC.

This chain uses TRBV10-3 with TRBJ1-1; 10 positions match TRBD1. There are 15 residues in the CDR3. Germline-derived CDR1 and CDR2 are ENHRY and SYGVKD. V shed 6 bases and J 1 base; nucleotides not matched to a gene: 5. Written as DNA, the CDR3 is TGTGCCATCAGCGCCGGACAGGGGGGGAACACTGAAGCTTTCTTT. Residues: CAISAGQGGNTEAFF.

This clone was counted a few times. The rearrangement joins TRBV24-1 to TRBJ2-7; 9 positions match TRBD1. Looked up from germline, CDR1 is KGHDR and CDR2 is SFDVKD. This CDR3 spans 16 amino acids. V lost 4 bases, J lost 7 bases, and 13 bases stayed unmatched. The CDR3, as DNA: TGTGCCACCAGTGAAGGAGGGACAGGGCGCTCGGGGGAGCAGTACTTC. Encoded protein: CATSEGGTGRSGEQYF.

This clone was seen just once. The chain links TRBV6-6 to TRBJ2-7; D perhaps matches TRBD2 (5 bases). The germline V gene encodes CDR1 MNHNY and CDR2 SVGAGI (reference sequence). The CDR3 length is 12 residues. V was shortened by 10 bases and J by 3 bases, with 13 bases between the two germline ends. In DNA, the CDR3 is TGTGCCACCTGTCGGGGAAACTACGAGCAGTACTTC. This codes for CATCRGNYEQYF.

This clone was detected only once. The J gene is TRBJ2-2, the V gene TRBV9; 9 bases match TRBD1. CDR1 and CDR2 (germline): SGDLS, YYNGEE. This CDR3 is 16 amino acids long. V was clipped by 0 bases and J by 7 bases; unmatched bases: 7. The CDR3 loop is CASSVDRGLIGGELFF. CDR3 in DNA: TGTGCCAGCAGCGTAGACAGGGGGCTAATAGGCGGGGAGCTGTTTTTT.

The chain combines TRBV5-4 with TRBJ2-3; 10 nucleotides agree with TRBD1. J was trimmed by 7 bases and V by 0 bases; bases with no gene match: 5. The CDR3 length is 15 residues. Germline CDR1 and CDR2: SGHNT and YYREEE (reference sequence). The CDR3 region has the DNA TGTGCCAGCAGCTTGGCGGGACAGGGGAGGAATACGCAGTATTTT. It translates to CASSLAGQGRNTQYF.

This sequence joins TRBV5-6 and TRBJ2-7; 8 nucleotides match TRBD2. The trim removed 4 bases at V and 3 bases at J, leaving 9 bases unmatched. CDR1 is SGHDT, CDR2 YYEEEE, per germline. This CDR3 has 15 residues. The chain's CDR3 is CASSPTSGMFYEQYF. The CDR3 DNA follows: TGTGCCAGCAGCCCAACTAGCGGAATGTTCTACGAGCAGTACTTC.

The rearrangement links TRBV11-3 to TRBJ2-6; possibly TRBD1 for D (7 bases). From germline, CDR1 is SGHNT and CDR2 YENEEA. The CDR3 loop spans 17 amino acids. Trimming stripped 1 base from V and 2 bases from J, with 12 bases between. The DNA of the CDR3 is TGTGCCAGCAGCTTAGGCGTCAGGGGGGCTGGGGCCAACGTCCTGACTTTC. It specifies CASSLGVRGAGANVLTF.

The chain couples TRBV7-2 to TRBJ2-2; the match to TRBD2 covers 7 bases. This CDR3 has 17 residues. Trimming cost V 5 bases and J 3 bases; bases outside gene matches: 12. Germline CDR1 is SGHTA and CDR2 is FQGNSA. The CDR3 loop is CASSHIAGPPYTGELFF. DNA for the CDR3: TGTGCCAGCAGCCACATAGCGGGCCCACCGTACACCGGGGAGCTGTTTTTT.

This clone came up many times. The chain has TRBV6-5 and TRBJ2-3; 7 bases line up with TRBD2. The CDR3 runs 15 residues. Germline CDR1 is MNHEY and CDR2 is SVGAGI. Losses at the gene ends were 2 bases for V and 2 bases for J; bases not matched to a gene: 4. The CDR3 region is CASSYGGEITDTQYF. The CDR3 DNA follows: TGTGCCAGCAGTTACGGGGGGGAAATCACAGATACGCAGTATTTT.

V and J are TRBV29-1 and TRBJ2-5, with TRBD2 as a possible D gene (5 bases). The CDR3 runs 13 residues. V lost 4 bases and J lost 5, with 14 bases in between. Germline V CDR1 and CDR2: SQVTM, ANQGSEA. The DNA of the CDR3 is TGCAGCGTTGGAACCCTAGCCCCGGAGACCCAGTACTTC. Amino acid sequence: CSVGTLAPETQYF.

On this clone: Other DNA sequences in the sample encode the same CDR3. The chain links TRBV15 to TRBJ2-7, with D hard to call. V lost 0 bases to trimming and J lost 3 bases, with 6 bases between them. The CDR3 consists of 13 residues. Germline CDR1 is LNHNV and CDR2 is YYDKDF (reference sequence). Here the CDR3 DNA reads TGTGCCACCAGCAGAGATCTGGGCTACGAGCAGTACTTC. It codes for CATSRDLGYEQYF.

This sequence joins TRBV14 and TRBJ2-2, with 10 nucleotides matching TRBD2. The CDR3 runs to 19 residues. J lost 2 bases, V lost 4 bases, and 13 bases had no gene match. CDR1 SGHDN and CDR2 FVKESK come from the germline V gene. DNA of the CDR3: TGTGCCAGCAGCCCCTTTCGAACTCTAGCGGGAGAAAACACCGGGGAGCTGTTTTTT. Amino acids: CASSPFRTLAGENTGELFF.